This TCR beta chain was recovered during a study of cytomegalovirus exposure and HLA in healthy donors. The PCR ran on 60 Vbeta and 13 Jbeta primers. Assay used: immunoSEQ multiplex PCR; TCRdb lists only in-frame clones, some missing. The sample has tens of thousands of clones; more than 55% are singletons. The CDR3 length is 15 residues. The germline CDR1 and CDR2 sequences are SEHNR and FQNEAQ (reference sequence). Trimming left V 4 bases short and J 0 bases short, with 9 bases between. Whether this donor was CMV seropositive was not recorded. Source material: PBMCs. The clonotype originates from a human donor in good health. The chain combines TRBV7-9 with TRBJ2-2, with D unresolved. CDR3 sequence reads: CASSSRRANTGELFF. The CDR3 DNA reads TGTGCCAGCAGCTCCCGACGGGCGAACACCGGGGAGCTGTTTTTT.